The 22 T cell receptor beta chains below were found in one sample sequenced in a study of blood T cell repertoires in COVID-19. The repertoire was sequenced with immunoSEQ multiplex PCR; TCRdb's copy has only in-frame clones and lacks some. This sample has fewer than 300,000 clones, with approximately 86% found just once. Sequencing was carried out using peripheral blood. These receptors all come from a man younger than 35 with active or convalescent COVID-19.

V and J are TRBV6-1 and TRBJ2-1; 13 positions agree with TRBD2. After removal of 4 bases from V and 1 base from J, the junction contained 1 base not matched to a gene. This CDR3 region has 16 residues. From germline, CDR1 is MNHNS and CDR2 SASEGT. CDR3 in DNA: TGTGCCAGCAGTGTGACTAGCGGGGGGTCCTACAATGAGCAGTTCTTC. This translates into CASSVTSGGSYNEQFF.

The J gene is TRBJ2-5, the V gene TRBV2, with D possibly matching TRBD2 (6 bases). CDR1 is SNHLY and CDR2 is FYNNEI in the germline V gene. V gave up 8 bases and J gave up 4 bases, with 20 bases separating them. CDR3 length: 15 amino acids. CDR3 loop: CASFPGVMGGETQYF. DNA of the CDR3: TGTGCCAGCTTCCCGGGAGTCATGGGGGGAGAGACCCAGTACTTC.

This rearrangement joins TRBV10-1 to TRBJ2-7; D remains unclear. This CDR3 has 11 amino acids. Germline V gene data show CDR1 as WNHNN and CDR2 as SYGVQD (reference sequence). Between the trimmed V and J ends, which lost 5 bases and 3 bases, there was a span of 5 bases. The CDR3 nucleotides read TGCGCCAGCAGTAACGGCTACGAGCAGTACTTC. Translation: CASSNGYEQYF.

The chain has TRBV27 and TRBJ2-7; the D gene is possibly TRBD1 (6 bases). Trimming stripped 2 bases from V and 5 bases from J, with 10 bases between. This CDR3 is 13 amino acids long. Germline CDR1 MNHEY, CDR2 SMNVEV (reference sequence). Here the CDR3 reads CASSLRTDHEQYF. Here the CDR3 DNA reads TGTGCCAGCAGTTTAAGGACAGACCACGAGCAGTACTTC.

In nucleotides, the CDR3 is TGTGCCAGCAGTTTATTGGACAGAGGGGAAGCTTTCTTT. This translates into CASSLLDRGEAFF. The V and J genes are TRBV12-3 or TRBV12-4 and TRBJ1-1; perhaps TRBD1 as D (6 bases). The CDR3 sequence is 13 residues long. The germline V and J ends were trimmed by 2 bases and 8 bases, with 12 bases remaining between them.

The CDR3: CASLWGVETEAFF. The DNA for the CDR3 is TGTGCCAGCTTATGGGGGGTTGAAACTGAAGCTTTCTTT. J is TRBJ1-1 and V is TRBV6-5; D perhaps matches TRBD1 (5 bases). V lost 8 bases to trimming and J lost 5 bases, with 15 bases between them. In germline, CDR1 is MNHEY, CDR2 SVGAGI. This CDR3 has 13 residues.

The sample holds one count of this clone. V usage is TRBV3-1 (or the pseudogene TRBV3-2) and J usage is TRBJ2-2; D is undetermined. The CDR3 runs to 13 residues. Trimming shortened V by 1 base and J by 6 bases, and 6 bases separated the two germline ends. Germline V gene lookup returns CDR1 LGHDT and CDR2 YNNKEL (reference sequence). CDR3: CASSQATAGELFF. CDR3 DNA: TGTGCCAGCAGCCAAGCTACAGCCGGGGAGCTGTTTTTT.

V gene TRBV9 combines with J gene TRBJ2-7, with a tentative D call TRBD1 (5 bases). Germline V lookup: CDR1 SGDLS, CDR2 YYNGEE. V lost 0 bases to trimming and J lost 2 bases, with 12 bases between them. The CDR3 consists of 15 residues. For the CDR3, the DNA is TGTGCCAGCAGCGTAGGCAGGGCGACCGCCTACGAGCAGTACTTC. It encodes CASSVGRATAYEQYF. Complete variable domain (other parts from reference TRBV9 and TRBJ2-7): DSGVTQTPKHLITATGQRVTLRCSPRSGDLSVYWYQQSLDQGLQFLIQYYNGEERAKGNILERFSAQQFPDLHSELNLSSLELGDSALYFCASSVGRATAYEQYFGPGTRLTVT.

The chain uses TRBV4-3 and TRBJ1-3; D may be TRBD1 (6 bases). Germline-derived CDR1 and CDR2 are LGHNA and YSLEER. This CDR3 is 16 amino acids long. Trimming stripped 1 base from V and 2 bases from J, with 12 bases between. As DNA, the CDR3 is TGCGCCAGCAGCCAAGGACAGGTTGTGGCTGGAAACACCATATATTTT. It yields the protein CASSQGQVVAGNTIYF.

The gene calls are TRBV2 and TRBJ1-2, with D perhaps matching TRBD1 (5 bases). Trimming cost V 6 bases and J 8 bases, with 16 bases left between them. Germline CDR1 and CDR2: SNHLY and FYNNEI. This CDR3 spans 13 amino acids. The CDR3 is CASRRRGLWGYTF. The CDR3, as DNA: TGTGCCAGCAGGCGAAGGGGCCTGTGGGGCTACACCTTC. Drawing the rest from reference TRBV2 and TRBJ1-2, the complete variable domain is EPEVTQTPSHQVTQMGQEVILRCVPISNHLYFYWYRQILGQKVEFLVSFYNNEISEKSEIFDDQFSVERPDGSNFTLKIRSTKLEDSAMYFCASRRRGLWGYTFGSGTRLTVV.

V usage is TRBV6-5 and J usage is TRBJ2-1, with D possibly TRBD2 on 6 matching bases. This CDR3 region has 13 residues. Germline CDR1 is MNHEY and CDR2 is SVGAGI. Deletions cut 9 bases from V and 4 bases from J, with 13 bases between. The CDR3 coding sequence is TGTGCCAGTACGGGGGTACCTTACAATGAGCAGTTCTTC. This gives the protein CASTGVPYNEQFF.

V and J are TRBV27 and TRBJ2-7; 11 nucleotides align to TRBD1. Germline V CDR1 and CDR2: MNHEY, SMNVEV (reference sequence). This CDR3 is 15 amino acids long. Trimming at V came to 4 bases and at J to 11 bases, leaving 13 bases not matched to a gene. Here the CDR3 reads CASSSPGQGAYRKYF. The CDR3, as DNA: TGTGCCAGCAGTTCCCCAGGACAGGGGGCATATAGGAAGTACTTC.

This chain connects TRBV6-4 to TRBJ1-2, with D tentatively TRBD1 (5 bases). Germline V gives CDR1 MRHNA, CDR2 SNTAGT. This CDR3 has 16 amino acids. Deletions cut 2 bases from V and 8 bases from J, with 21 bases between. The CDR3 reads CASSDRPRTSTVGYTF. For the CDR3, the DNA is TGTGCCAGCAGTGACCGACCGCGGACCTCGACAGTAGGCTACACCTTC.

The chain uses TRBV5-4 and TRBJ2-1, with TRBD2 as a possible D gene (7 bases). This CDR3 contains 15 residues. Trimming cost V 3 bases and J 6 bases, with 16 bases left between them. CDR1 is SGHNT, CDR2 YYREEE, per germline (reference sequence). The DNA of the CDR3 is TGTGCCAGCAGCTGGCGGGGGCAATTCGGCAATGAGCAGTTCTTC. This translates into CASSWRGQFGNEQFF.

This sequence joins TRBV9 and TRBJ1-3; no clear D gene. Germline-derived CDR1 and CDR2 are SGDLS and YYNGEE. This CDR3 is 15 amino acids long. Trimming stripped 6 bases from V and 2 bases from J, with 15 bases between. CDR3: CASTRSGGPGNTIYF. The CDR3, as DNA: TGTGCCAGCACTAGGTCGGGAGGGCCTGGAAACACCATATATTTT.

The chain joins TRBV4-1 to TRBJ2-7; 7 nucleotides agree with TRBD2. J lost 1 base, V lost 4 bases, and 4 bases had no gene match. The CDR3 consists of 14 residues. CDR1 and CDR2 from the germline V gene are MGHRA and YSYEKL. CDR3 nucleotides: TGCGCCAGCAGCCCCGGCGGGGGTTCCTACGAGCAGTACTTC. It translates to CASSPGGGSYEQYF.

CDR3: CASSQSVSGIFPGNTIYF. CDR3 sequence (DNA): TGTGCCAGCAGCCAATCGGTCTCAGGGATCTTCCCTGGAAACACCATATATTTT. The rearrangement links TRBV3-1 (or the pseudogene TRBV3-2) to TRBJ1-3; maybe TRBD1 (5 bases). Germline V gene data show CDR1 as LGHDT and CDR2 as YNNKEL (reference sequence). CDR3 size: 18 residues. Between the trimmed V and J ends, which lost 2 bases and 2 bases, there was a span of 19 bases.

The CDR3 here is CASSFGSGDRYGYTF. CDR3 nucleotide sequence: TGTGCCAGCAGCTTTGGATCTGGGGACAGATATGGCTACACCTTC. The genes are TRBV7-8 and TRBJ1-2; 7 bases are a match to TRBD1. Germline trimming cut 3 bases from V and 5 bases from J; bases unmatched to any gene: 9. This CDR3 comprises 15 residues. Germline loops: CDR1 SGHVS, CDR2 FQNEAQ.

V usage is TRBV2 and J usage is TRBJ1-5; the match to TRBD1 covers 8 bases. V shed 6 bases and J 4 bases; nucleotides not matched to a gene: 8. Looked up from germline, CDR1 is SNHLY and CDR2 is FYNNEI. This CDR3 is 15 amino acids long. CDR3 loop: CASRQGGTVNQPQHF. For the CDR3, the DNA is TGTGCCAGCAGACAGGGGGGAACAGTTAATCAGCCCCAGCATTTT.

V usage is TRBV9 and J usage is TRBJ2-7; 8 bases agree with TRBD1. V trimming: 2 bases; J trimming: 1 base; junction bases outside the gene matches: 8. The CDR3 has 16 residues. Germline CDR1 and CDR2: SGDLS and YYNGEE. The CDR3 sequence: CASSVGGQDISYEQYF. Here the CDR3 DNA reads TGTGCCAGCAGCGTGGGGGGACAGGACATATCCTACGAGCAGTACTTC. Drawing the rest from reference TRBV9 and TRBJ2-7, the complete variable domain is DSGVTQTPKHLITATGQRVTLRCSPRSGDLSVYWYQQSLDQGLQFLIQYYNGEERAKGNILERFSAQQFPDLHSELNLSSLELGDSALYFCASSVGGQDISYEQYFGPGTRLTVT.

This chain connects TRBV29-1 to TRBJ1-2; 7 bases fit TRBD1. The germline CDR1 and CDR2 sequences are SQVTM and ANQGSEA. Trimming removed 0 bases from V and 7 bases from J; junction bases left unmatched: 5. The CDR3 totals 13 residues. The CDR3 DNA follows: TGCAGCGTTGAAGATTGGGACAGTGGTGGCTACACCTTC. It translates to CSVEDWDSGGYTF.

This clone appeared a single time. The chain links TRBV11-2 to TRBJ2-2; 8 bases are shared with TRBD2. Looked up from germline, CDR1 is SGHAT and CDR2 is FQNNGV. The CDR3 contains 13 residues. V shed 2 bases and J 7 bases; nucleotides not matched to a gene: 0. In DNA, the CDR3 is TGTGCCAGCAGCTTAAGCGGGGGCGGGGAGCTGTTTTTT. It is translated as CASSLSGGGELFF.